The 14 T cell receptor beta chains reported below all come from one sample, sequenced in a study of PD-L1 blockade in urothelial cancer. Only in-frame clones appear in the TCRdb table, and some are missing; sequencing was by immunoSEQ multiplex PCR. The sample shows 15,000 to 20,000 clones, roughly nine tenths of them seen only once. The material was PBMCs, obtained around atezolizumab (anti-PD-L1) treatment. These receptors were collected from a man between 45 and 60 years old with urothelial cancer.

V usage is TRBV11-2 and J usage is TRBJ2-1; 8 positions agree with TRBD2. The CDR3 is 16 residues long. Germline CDR1 reads SGHAT; CDR2 reads FQNNGV. Losses at the gene ends were 5 bases for V and 2 bases for J; bases not matched to a gene: 8. For the CDR3, the DNA is TGTGCCAGCAGCCAAAAGAAGCGGGAGCCCTACAATGAGCAGTTCTTC. This codes for CASSQKKREPYNEQFF.

This chain joins TRBV19 and TRBJ1-5; the match to TRBD1 covers 10 bases. The CDR3 length is 17 residues. Per germline, CDR1 LNHDA and CDR2 SQIVND (reference sequence). Trimming removed 5 bases from V and 0 bases from J; junction bases left unmatched: 7. The CDR3 protein is CASSPGQGLNSNQPQHF. The CDR3 DNA reads TGTGCCAGTAGTCCGGGACAGGGGCTTAATAGCAATCAGCCCCAGCATTTT.

The gene calls are TRBV9 and TRBJ2-5, with TRBD2 matching 14 bases. The V and J ends lost 0 bases and 4 bases, in that order; junction bases with no gene match: 8. This CDR3 is 18 amino acids long. CDR1 SGDLS and CDR2 YYNGEE come from the germline V gene. The CDR3 nucleotides read TGTGCCAGCAGCGTAGCTGGGGGACTAGCGGGGGCTGGAGAGACCCAGTACTTC. Translation gives CASSVAGGLAGAGETQYF.

V gene TRBV5-4 combines with J gene TRBJ2-7, with 8 bases fitting TRBD1. The V gene end was trimmed by 4 bases and the J gene end by 1 base; junction bases not matched to a gene: 10. The CDR3 contains 16 residues. Germline loops: CDR1 SGHNT, CDR2 YYREEE (reference sequence). The CDR3: CASSGGTGYPSYEQYF. DNA for the CDR3: TGTGCCAGCAGCGGGGGGACAGGCTACCCATCCTACGAGCAGTACTTC.

The rearrangement links TRBV4-1 to TRBJ1-6; TRBD1 matches 10 bases. The CDR3 is 15 residues long. With 3 bases clipped from V and 10 bases from J, the junction kept 6 bases outside the gene matches. Germline-derived CDR1 and CDR2 are MGHRA and YSYEKL. The CDR3 here is CASSQGQGKNSPLHF. The CDR3 bases are TGCGCCAGCAGCCAGGGACAGGGGAAGAACTCACCCCTCCACTTT.

The chain combines TRBV5-4 with TRBJ2-5; 9 positions match TRBD2. CDR1 is SGHNT, CDR2 YYREEE, per germline (reference sequence). This CDR3 spans 15 amino acids. The junction had 8 bases not matched to a gene; V was cut back by 3 bases and J by 5 bases. The CDR3 nucleotides are TGTGCCAGCAGCTCTCCAGCGGGAGGACGGGAGACCCAGTACTTC. Translating it yields CASSSPAGGRETQYF.

The V gene is TRBV18, the J gene TRBJ2-7; TRBD2 agrees at 13 bases. The CDR3 is 15 residues long. V lost 3 bases to trimming and J lost 5 bases; unmatched junction nucleotides: 4. Looked up from germline, CDR1 is KGHSH and CDR2 is LQKENI. CDR3 residues: CASSPGLAGVHEQYF. The DNA of the CDR3 is TGTGCCAGCTCACCCGGACTAGCGGGGGTCCACGAGCAGTACTTC.

This chain joins TRBV7-9 and TRBJ1-5; no definite D call. The CDR3 length is 12 residues. Trimming shortened V by 3 bases and J by 4 bases, and 4 bases separated the two germline ends. Germline V gene lookup returns CDR1 SEHNR and CDR2 FQNEAQ (reference sequence). CDR3 DNA: TGTGCCAGCAGCTTGAGTAATCAGCCCCAGCATTTT. It encodes CASSLSNQPQHF.

This clone was counted once. The rearrangement uses TRBV5-4 and TRBJ2-5; tentative D call: TRBD1 (6 bases). Per the germline V gene, CDR1 is SGHNT and CDR2 is YYREEE (reference sequence). The CDR3 spans 13 residues. V lost 4 bases and J lost 2, with 9 bases in between. CDR3 amino acids: CASSPGQQETQYF. CDR3 DNA: TGTGCCAGCAGCCCAGGACAGCAAGAGACCCAGTACTTC.

The CDR3 protein is CASSVPGQGGETQYF. DNA for the CDR3: TGTGCCAGTAGTGTCCCGGGACAGGGGGGGGAGACCCAGTACTTC. J is TRBJ2-5 and V is TRBV19, with TRBD1 matching over 11 bases. Per the germline V gene, CDR1 is LNHDA and CDR2 is SQIVND (reference sequence). This CDR3 is 15 amino acids long. V dropped 5 bases and J dropped 5; count of bases not matched to a gene: 7.

This clone was counted between two and nine times. The V call is TRBV4-1, the J call TRBJ1-2; 8 bases line up with TRBD1. Looked up from germline, CDR1 is MGHRA and CDR2 is YSYEKL. The CDR3 has 17 amino acids. V trimming: 0 bases; J trimming: 4 bases; junction bases outside the gene matches: 10. The CDR3 loop is CASSQDIGRGQIYGYTF. CDR3 sequence (DNA): TGCGCCAGCAGCCAAGATATAGGCAGGGGGCAGATCTATGGCTACACCTTC.

J is TRBJ1-5 and V is TRBV6-5, with D perhaps TRBD1 (5 bases). Germline CDR1 is MNHEY and CDR2 is SVGAGI. Trimming pared 5 bases from V and 0 bases from J, leaving 11 bases between. The CDR3 totals 15 residues. CDR3 sequence: CASSAGFYSNQPQHF. CDR3 in DNA: TGTGCCAGCAGTGCAGGGTTTTATAGCAATCAGCCCCAGCATTTT.

This chain joins TRBV6-4 and TRBJ2-1; TRBD1 is a possible D gene (6 bases). The V end was cut by 3 bases, the J end by 0 bases, with 6 bases between. Germline-derived CDR1 and CDR2 are MRHNA and SNTAGT. This CDR3 comprises 14 residues. The CDR3 region has the DNA TGTGCCAGCAGTGAGGACAGCTCCTACAATGAGCAGTTCTTC. It yields the protein CASSEDSSYNEQFF.

The chain employs TRBV5-8 and TRBJ2-1, with D possibly TRBD1 on 6 matching bases. Germline CDR1 reads SGHTS; CDR2 reads YDEGEE. The CDR3 runs 14 residues. V lost 4 bases to trimming and J lost 7 bases, with 15 bases between them. CDR3 in amino acids: CASSLDRHKNEQFF. CDR3 sequence (DNA): TGTGCCAGCAGCCTCGACAGGCACAAGAATGAGCAGTTCTTC.